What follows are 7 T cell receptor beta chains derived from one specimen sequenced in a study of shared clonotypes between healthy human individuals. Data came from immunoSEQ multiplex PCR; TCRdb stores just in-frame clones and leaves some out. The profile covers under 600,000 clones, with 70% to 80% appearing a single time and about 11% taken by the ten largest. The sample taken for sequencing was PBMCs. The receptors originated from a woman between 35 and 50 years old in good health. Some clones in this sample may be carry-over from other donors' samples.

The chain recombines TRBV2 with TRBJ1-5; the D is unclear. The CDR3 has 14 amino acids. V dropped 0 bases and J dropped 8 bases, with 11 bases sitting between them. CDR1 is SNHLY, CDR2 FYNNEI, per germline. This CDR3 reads CASSEATGLEPQHF. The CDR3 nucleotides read TGTGCCAGCAGTGAAGCGACGGGATTGGAGCCCCAGCATTTT.

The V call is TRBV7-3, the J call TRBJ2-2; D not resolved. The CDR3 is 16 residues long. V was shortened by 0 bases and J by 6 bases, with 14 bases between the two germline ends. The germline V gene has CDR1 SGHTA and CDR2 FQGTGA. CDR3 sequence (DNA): TGTGCCAGCAGCTTAACAGGCCCACAACAATCCGGGGAGCTGTTTTTT. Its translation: CASSLTGPQQSGELFF.

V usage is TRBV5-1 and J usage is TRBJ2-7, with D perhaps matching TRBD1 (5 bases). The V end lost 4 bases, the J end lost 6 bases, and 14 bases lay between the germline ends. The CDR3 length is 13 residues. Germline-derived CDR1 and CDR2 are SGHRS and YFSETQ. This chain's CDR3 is CASSRQSNGEQYF. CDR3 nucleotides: TGCGCCAGCAGCAGACAGTCGAACGGCGAGCAGTACTTC.

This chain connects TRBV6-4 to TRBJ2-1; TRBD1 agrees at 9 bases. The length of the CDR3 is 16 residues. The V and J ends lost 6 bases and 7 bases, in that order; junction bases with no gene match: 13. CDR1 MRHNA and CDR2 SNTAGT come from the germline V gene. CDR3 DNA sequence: TGTGCCAGCAGCCCTTCGATGGGACAGGGTAGGAATGAGCAGTTCTTC. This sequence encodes CASSPSMGQGRNEQFF.

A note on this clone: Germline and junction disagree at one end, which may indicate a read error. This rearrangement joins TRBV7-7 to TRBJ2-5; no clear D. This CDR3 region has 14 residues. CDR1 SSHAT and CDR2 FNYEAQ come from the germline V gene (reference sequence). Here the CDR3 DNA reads TGTGCTAGCAGCTCAACGACTTGGGAAGAGACCCAGTACTTC. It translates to CASSSTTWEETQYF.

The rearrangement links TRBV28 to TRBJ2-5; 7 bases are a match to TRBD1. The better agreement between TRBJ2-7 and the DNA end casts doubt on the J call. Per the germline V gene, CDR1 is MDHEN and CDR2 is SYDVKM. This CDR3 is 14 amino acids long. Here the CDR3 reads CASSFIGQAYEQYF. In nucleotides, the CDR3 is TGTGCCAGCAGTTTCATCGGACAGGCCTACGAGCAGTACTTC.

CDR3 region: CASSYTGLASETQYF. The CDR3 DNA follows: TGTGCCAGCAGTTACACGGGACTAGCGTCGGAGACCCAGTACTTC. The rearrangement links TRBV6-5 to TRBJ2-5; 10 bases are shared with TRBD2. This CDR3 is 15 amino acids long. CDR1 and CDR2 from the germline V gene are MNHEY and SVGAGI. The ends lost 2 bases at V and 5 bases at J; junction bases unmatched: 5.